The TCR beta chain under discussion was sequenced for a study of T-cell memory formation after mild COVID-19. This clonotype has only a few counts. Each CDR3 protein is one row after TCRdb ran MiXCR on the 5' RACE reads. The profile shows about 140,000 distinct CDR3 sequences, 11% to 15% of them singletons. V lost 8 bases to trimming and J lost 5 bases, with 16 bases between them. The CDR3 sequence is 14 residues long. The V gene's germline CDR1 is MNHNY and CDR2 SVGAGI (reference sequence). The chain joins TRBV6-6 to TRBJ2-1, with a weak D call TRBD2 (6 bases). Material: PBMCs or a T cell subset sorted from them (not recorded which). This sequence was found in an adult woman who had mild COVID-19 (a few samples of this study predate the infection). Cell type and time point are not known. The CDR3, as DNA: TGTGCCAGCTCACTCGCGGGAAGCCACAATGAGCAGTTCTTC. Its protein is CASSLAGSHNEQFF.